What follows describes a single T cell receptor (beta chain). The CDR3 is 14 amino acids. Unmatched junction bases numbered 7, after V lost 6 bases and J lost 7 bases. The germline gives CDR1 MDHEN, CDR2 SYDVKM. Using immunoSEQ multiplex PCR, the repertoire was profiled, and TCRdb retains in-frame clones only, with some absent. The repertoire holds millions of clones, with roughly 93% as singletons. These data belong to a study of shared clonotypes between healthy human individuals. The material sequenced was naive CD4+ T cells from PBMCs. The subset: CD45RA+ positively selected. This TCR derives from a man aged 18 to 30 in good health. Some clones in this sample may be carry-over from other donors' samples. The chain recombines TRBV28 with TRBJ2-1; 9 nucleotides agree with TRBD2. The CDR3 DNA follows: TGTGCCAGCAGCACCGGGACTAGCAAGAATGAGCAGTTCTTC. Translation gives CASSTGTSKNEQFF.